These T cell receptor beta chains were read from a single sample in a study of beta chain features in type 1 diabetes. TCRdb keeps only in-frame clones here, not all; method: immunoSEQ multiplex PCR. The data hold 400,000 or so clones, with over 10% observed a single time. The sequencing sample was made of naive CD4+ T cells from blood. Every receptor here comes from a young woman with type 1 diabetes. The CDR3 runs from the conserved cysteine through the conserved F or W. D genes are given only for firm matches. Not all rows give a size; the values are once, few, many and, for expanded clones, a class.

V	size	J	D	CDR3	DNA
TRBV28	few	TRBJ1-1	-	CASSSTGYTEAFF	TGTGCCAGCAGTAGTACAGGGTACACTGAAGCTTTCTTT
TRBV10-3	few	TRBJ2-5	TRBD2	CAISERLEGGEETQYF	TGTGCCATCAGTGAAAGGTTGGAGGGAGGGGAAGAGACCCAGTACTTC
TRBV21-1	few	TRBJ1-5	-	CASSKAWPSNQPQHF	TGTGCCAGCAGCAAAGCTTGGCCTAGCAATCAGCCCCAGCATTTT
TRBV4-1	few	TRBJ1-5	-	CASSPESESNQPQHF	TGCGCCAGCAGCCCCGAAAGTGAGAGCAATCAGCCCCAGCATTTT
TRBV18	-	TRBJ2-7	-	CASSPGVSSASYEQYF	TGTGCCAGCTCACCCGGGGTCTCTAGCGCAAGCTACGAGCAGTACTTC
TRBV6-6	once	TRBJ1-2	-	CASRQTGIKEGYTF	TGTGCCAGCAGGCAGACAGGTATTAAGGAAGGCTACACCTTC
TRBV19	-	TRBJ2-7	TRBD1	CASRKGQGSYEQYF	TGTGCCAGCCGGAAGGGACAGGGTTCCTACGAGCAGTACTTC
TRBV9	-	TRBJ2-3	-	CASSVDGVTDTQYF	TGTGCCAGCAGCGTAGACGGGGTCACAGATACGCAGTATTTT
TRBV19	few	TRBJ2-7	-	CASSIPGTQEQYF	TGTGCCAGTAGTATTCCCGGGACACAAGAGCAGTACTTC
TRBV29-1	-	TRBJ2-1	-	CSVTVADNEQFF	TGCAGCGTTACGGTAGCAGACAATGAGCAGTTCTTC
TRBV21-1	-	TRBJ2-6	-	CASTNRARGMNVLTF	TGTGCCAGCACCAACCGGGCGAGGGGGATGAACGTCCTGACTTTC
TRBV19	-	TRBJ2-7	-	CASSMPGKSYEQYF	TGTGCCAGTAGTATGCCGGGGAAGAGCTACGAGCAGTACTTC
TRBV4-2	-	TRBJ2-5	-	CASSLRTEQETQYF	TGTGCCAGCAGCCTCCGAACAGAGCAAGAGACCCAGTACTTC
TRBV30	few	TRBJ2-2	-	CAWSRIAGELFF	TGTGCCTGGAGTCGAATAGCCGGGGAGCTGTTTTTT
TRBV21-1	few	TRBJ2-3	-	CASSKGGSTDTQYF	TGTGCCAGCAGCAAAGGCGGGAGCACAGATACGCAGTATTTT
TRBV15	-	TRBJ1-5	TRBD1	CATSRDRGVQPQHF	TGTGCCACCAGCAGAGACAGGGGGGTTCAGCCCCAGCATTTT
TRBV5-1	-	TRBJ2-1	TRBD1	CASSLYRSTGRSYNEQFF	TGCGCCAGCAGCTTGTATCGTTCGACAGGGCGATCCTACAATGAGCAGTTCTTC
TRBV18	few	TRBJ1-1	-	CASSPGEGWTEAFF	TGTGCCAGCTCCCCCGGGGAGGGGTGGACTGAAGCTTTCTTT
TRBV23-1	-	TRBJ2-3	TRBD2	CASSQCSGGITDTQYF	TGCGCCAGCAGTCAATGTAGCGGGGGGATCACAGATACGCAGTATTTT
TRBV6-5	few	TRBJ2-7	TRBD1	CASSYSAGQGTYEQYF	TGTGCCAGCAGTTACTCGGCGGGACAGGGGACCTACGAGCAGTACTTC
TRBV11-2	few	TRBJ2-3	TRBD2	CASSLSSDASGRPTDTQYF	TGTGCCAGCAGCTTAAGTTCAGATGCTAGCGGTCGCCCCACAGATACGCAGTATTTT
TRBV5-1	-	TRBJ2-2	TRBD1	CASSSSGTGTTGELFF	TGCGCCAGCAGCTCTTCCGGGACAGGGACCACCGGGGAGCTGTTTTTT
TRBV11-2	-	TRBJ2-3	TRBD2	CASSLLAGYTDTQYF	TGTGCCAGCAGTCTACTAGCGGGATACACAGATACGCAGTATTTT
TRBV18	few	TRBJ2-3	-	CASSPNTGIWTDTQYF	TGTGCCAGCTCACCGAATACAGGGATTTGGACAGATACGCAGTATTTT
TRBV7-9	few	TRBJ1-1	-	CASSSKPEAFF	TGTGCCAGCAGCTCCAAGCCTGAAGCTTTCTTT
TRBV5-4	-	TRBJ2-1	-	CASSLGLMQFF	TGTGCCAGCAGCTTGGGACTGATGCAGTTCTTC
TRBV7-2	-	TRBJ2-3	TRBD2	CASSLTSGTDTQYF	TGTGCCAGCAGCCTTACTAGCGGTACAGATACGCAGTATTTT
TRBV11-3	few	TRBJ1-1	-	CASSLNGLHEAFF	TGTGCCAGCAGCTTAAACGGTCTCCATGAAGCTTTCTTT
TRBV21-1	-	TRBJ2-4	-	CASSKLPTSGRAKNIQYF	TGTGCCAGCAGCAAGCTCCCGACTAGCGGGAGAGCCAAAAACATTCAGTACTTC
TRBV9	few	TRBJ2-1	TRBD2	CASSGPGLAGVGHEQFF	TGTGCCAGCAGCGGCCCGGGGCTAGCGGGTGTGGGCCATGAGCAGTTCTTC
TRBV25-1	-	TRBJ2-7	-	CATSGDTYEQYF	TGTGCCACCTCAGGGGACACCTACGAGCAGTACTTC
TRBV7-2	few	TRBJ2-7	-	CASSFAGSVEQYF	TGTGCCAGCAGCTTTGCAGGGTCTGTGGAGCAGTACTTC
TRBV7-9	-	TRBJ2-1	-	CASNIVMYNEQFF	TGTGCCAGCAACATCGTGATGTACAATGAGCAGTTCTTC
TRBV30	-	TRBJ2-7	-	CAWSVSLGGYEQYF	TGTGCCTGGAGTGTAAGTCTCGGAGGGTACGAGCAGTACTTC
TRBV19	few	TRBJ2-3	-	CASRSGDTQYF	TGTGCCAGTCGTTCAGGAGATACGCAGTATTTT
TRBV29-1	-	TRBJ1-1	-	CSVGERLNTEAFF	TGCAGCGTTGGCGAGAGGTTGAACACTGAAGCTTTCTTT
TRBV5-4	-	TRBJ1-1	-	CASSSDSAMNTEAFF	TGTGCCAGCAGCTCCGACAGCGCTATGAACACTGAAGCTTTCTTT
TRBV7-2	-	TRBJ2-7	TRBD2	CASSSGLASPYEQYF	TGTGCCAGCAGCTCCGGACTAGCGAGTCCCTACGAGCAGTACTTC
TRBV7-8	-	TRBJ1-1	-	CASSLEFRAVEAFF	TGTGCCAGCAGCTTAGAGTTCAGGGCTGTTGAAGCTTTCTTT
TRBV7-2	-	TRBJ2-5	TRBD2	CASSQRGGETQYF	TGTGCCAGCTCGCAGCGGGGAGGAGAGACCCAGTACTTC
TRBV7-2	-	TRBJ2-3	TRBD1	CASSFRGQGTDTQYF	TGTGCCAGCAGCTTTCGGGGACAGGGGACAGATACGCAGTATTTT